The 2 T cell receptor beta chains presented below share a single source sample, sequenced in a study of T cell changes during pregnancy in multiple sclerosis. Using immunoSEQ multiplex PCR, the repertoire was profiled, and TCRdb retains in-frame clones only, with some absent. The table includes 70,000 to 80,000 clones, roughly 94% detected once. Sequencing used peripheral blood, obtained in the third trimester of pregnancy. Source of these receptors: a female donor with multiple sclerosis, enrolled in a pregnancy study.

This sequence joins TRBV28 and TRBJ2-2; the D gene is possibly TRBD1 (6 bases). V lost 7 bases, J lost 4 bases, and 10 bases lay in between. The CDR3 runs 13 residues. Per germline, CDR1 MDHEN and CDR2 SYDVKM. CDR3: CASIQGRTGELFF. The DNA for the CDR3 is TGTGCCAGCATCCAGGGGCGCACCGGGGAGCTGTTTTTT.

CDR3 region: CASSFLRPGQGAHEQYF. CDR3 DNA sequence: TGTGCCAGCAGCTTTCTAAGACCGGGACAGGGCGCCCACGAGCAGTACTTC. The genes are TRBV11-1 and TRBJ2-7; 9 bases are a match to TRBD1. CDR1 and CDR2 (germline): SGHAT, FQDESV (reference sequence). The CDR3 extends over 17 amino acids. V shed 3 bases, J shed 5 bases, and the junction held 14 bases outside the gene matches.